Presented here are 3 T cell receptor beta chains from one specimen sequenced in a study of Tregs in tolerant kidney transplant recipients. FACS sorting followed a roughly 6-day coculture of CFSE-labeled recipient PBMCs with irradiated graft donor PBMCs. These receptors have no identified antigens. Produced via immunoSEQ multiplex PCR; TCRdb's table is partial and in-frame only. This sample's table has 2,700 or so clones. The specimen was CD8+ T cells from blood cultured with allogeneic cells, collected before the transplant. The source of these receptors is a human patient who received a combined kidney and bone marrow transplant.

About this clone itself: The germline gene is not matched at one end of the junction; a read error may be the cause. Read coverage stops 3 residues before the CDR3 terminus; the germline J gene supplies the remainder. V usage is TRBV4-2 and J usage is TRBJ2-7, with 9 bases lining up with TRBD2. CDR1 LGHNA and CDR2 YNFKEQ come from the germline V gene. CDR3 length equals 17 residues. Incomplete CDR3 DNA: TGCGCCAGCAGCCAAGGATTTAGCGGGAGAGGATCCTACGAG. As protein: CASSQGFSGRGSYE. The entire CDR3 reads CASSQGFSGRGSYEQYF.

This clone is identified as medium-sized from frequency. The CDR3 extends 3 residues past the end of the read, so its final part is completed from the germline J gene. This chain links TRBV28 with TRBJ1-1; D perhaps matches TRBD1 (6 bases). Trimming took 5 bases from V and 1 from J, leaving 14 bases between them. Germline CDR1 and CDR2: MDHEN and SYDVKM. The CDR3 is 15 residues long. The CDR3 protein is CASSARGRQNTEAFF. The CDR3 DNA, read in part, is TGTGCCAGCAGTGCCAGGGGACGGCAGAACACTGAA.

On this clone itself: Read data end 3 residues before the CDR3 end; the end is taken from the germline J gene. The chain recombines TRBV4-2 with TRBJ2-2, with 11 bases that match TRBD2. The germline CDR1 and CDR2 sequences are LGHNA and YNFKEQ. V was pared by 4 bases and J by 6 bases, with 10 bases of the junction left unmatched. CDR3 length: 17 amino acids. The covered CDR3 bases are TGTGCCAGCAGCCCGAGATTAGCGGGGGGGGTCGCCGGGGAG. Amino acids: CASSPRLAGGVAGE. The CDR3 as a whole reads CASSPRLAGGVAGELFF.